Sequencing of this T cell receptor (beta chain) was carried out in a study of response to subunit inactivated influenza vaccine. This clonotype has a handful of counts. Its specificity is not known. The trim removed 1 base at V and 9 bases at J, leaving 14 bases unmatched. Germline assignment: CDR1 DFQATT and CDR2 SNEGSKA (reference sequence). CDR3 size: 15 residues. Study-level points and caveats: Few new T cells, the authors suggested, are recruited by each seasonal influenza vaccination.

TCRdb reanalysed the RT-PCR reads using MiXCR and keeps one entry per CDR3 protein. Among hundreds of thousands of distinct CDR3 sequences listed, about 15% were seen once. The gene calls are TRBV20-1 and TRBJ2-5, with 7 bases aligning to TRBD1. This specimen was PBMCs from blood, taken roughly 13 days after vaccination. This clonotype originated in a man between 50 and 59 years old who received an inactivated influenza vaccine. CDR3 in DNA: TGCAGTGCTAGAGTGGGGGACAGATCAAGAGAAGCCCAGTACTTC. Its translation is CSARVGDRSREAQYF.